These 23 T cell receptor beta chains share one sample of origin, sequenced in a study of blood T cell repertoires in COVID-19. The assay was immunoSEQ multiplex PCR, and TCRdb's table has in-frame clones only and misses some. The sample has some 310,000 clones, almost 90% seen once; the top ten hold under 3%. Material for sequencing was peripheral blood. The receptors originated from a woman aged 30 to 39 with COVID-19, enrolled during active disease.

V gene TRBV7-6 combines with J gene TRBJ2-2, with 12 bases identical to TRBD2. Germline lookup yields CDR1 SGHVS and CDR2 FNYEAQ. CDR3 length: 16 amino acids. V trimming: 5 bases; J trimming: 7 bases; junction bases outside the gene matches: 8. This CDR3 is CASSPSSGRGRGELFF. CDR3 bases: TGTGCCAGCAGCCCTTCTAGCGGGAGGGGTCGCGGGGAGCTGTTTTTT.

The V and J genes are TRBV18 and TRBJ2-3; no definite D call. Trimming took 0 bases from V and 4 from J, leaving 14 bases between them. Germline loops: CDR1 KGHSH, CDR2 LQKENI. CDR3 size: 16 residues. The DNA of the CDR3 is TGTGCCAGCTCACCACCTATTCTGGCAAGCGCAGATACGCAGTATTTT. Translated: CASSPPILASADTQYF.

The chain employs TRBV29-1 and TRBJ1-2, with D possibly TRBD1 on 5 matching bases. This CDR3 is 14 amino acids long. The V and J ends lost 6 bases and 4 bases respectively, with 18 bases between them. Germline V CDR1 and CDR2: SQVTM, ANQGSEA. The CDR3 bases are TGCAGCGTCCCCCTAGGGGTTAATAGCTATGGCTACACCTTC. Residues: CSVPLGVNSYGYTF.

V gene TRBV30 combines with J gene TRBJ1-4; 9 nucleotides agree with TRBD1. Germline CDR1 is GTSNPN and CDR2 is SVGIG (reference sequence). Losses at the gene ends were 3 bases for V and 7 bases for J; bases not matched to a gene: 6. The CDR3 totals 14 residues. The CDR3 spells CAWRLTGGTEKLFF. CDR3 nucleotides: TGTGCCTGGAGGTTAACAGGGGGCACTGAAAAACTGTTTTTT.

The chain is built from TRBV7-9 and TRBJ2-5; D is possibly TRBD1 (5 bases). The CDR3 contains 15 residues. Germline assignment: CDR1 SEHNR and CDR2 FQNEAQ (reference sequence). Trimming left V 1 base short and J 2 bases short, with 11 bases between. This CDR3 reads CASSLGGREQETQYF. The CDR3 nucleotides are TGTGCCAGCAGCTTAGGCGGCAGGGAACAAGAGACCCAGTACTTC.

The chain employs TRBV13 and TRBJ1-1, with 8 bases identical to TRBD1. The CDR3 sequence is 13 residues long. Germline CDR1 and CDR2: PRHDT and FYEKMQ (reference sequence). With V trimmed by 5 bases and J by 10 bases, 9 bases remained unmatched. The DNA of the CDR3 is TGTGCCAGCAGCCCGGGACAGGTATTTCCAGCTTTCTTT. Amino acids: CASSPGQVFPAFF.

The chain couples TRBV6-6 to TRBJ1-1; 10 nucleotides align to TRBD1. The V segment lost 5 bases and the J segment 4 bases; nucleotides outside the gene matches: 10. The CDR3 loop spans 16 amino acids. Germline values: CDR1 MNHNY, CDR2 SVGAGI (reference sequence). Written as DNA, the CDR3 is TGTGCCAGCAGTGCCCCGACAGGGGGCGCGGGCACTGAAGCTTTCTTT. Protein product: CASSAPTGGAGTEAFF.

The V gene is TRBV30, the J gene TRBJ1-1; D is perhaps TRBD1 (5 bases). This CDR3 comprises 15 residues. Germline values: CDR1 GTSNPN, CDR2 SVGIG (reference sequence). Trimming cost V 2 bases and J 2 bases, with 15 bases left between them. The CDR3: CAWSPLRQPNTEAFF. The CDR3, as DNA: TGTGCCTGGAGTCCCCTCCGACAGCCTAACACTGAAGCTTTCTTT.

The rearrangement joins TRBV23-1 to TRBJ2-7, with TRBD1 identical over 8 bases. TRBV23-1 is noted as an ORF with a role that remains uncertain. V lost 4 bases to trimming and J lost 2 bases; unmatched junction nucleotides: 7. The CDR3 is made up of 15 amino acids. DNA of the CDR3: TGCGCCAGCAGTCCCCTCGACAGGGGTCCCTACGAGCAGTACTTC. Translation gives CASSPLDRGPYEQYF.

The genes are TRBV10-2 and TRBJ2-7; a weak D match, TRBD2 (6 bases). Per the germline V gene, CDR1 is WSHSY and CDR2 is SAAADI. The CDR3 covers 14 residues. V was trimmed by 6 bases and J by 3 bases, leaving 15 bases between them. The CDR3, as DNA: TGCGCCAGCAGGCCGCGGGACGGTAACTACGAGCAGTACTTC. Its translation: CASRPRDGNYEQYF.

The V gene is TRBV30, the J gene TRBJ1-1; D perhaps matches TRBD1 (5 bases). Germline CDR1 GTSNPN, CDR2 SVGIG (reference sequence). This CDR3 has 14 residues. The CDR3 nucleotides read TGTTGCCTGGTCCGTCGGCAGGGTGGCACTGAAGCTTTCTTT. It is translated as CCLVRRQGGTEAFF.

The chain recombines TRBV5-1 with TRBJ1-2; 7 bases agree with TRBD1. V shed 4 bases and J 5 bases; nucleotides not matched to a gene: 11. CDR3 length: 15 residues. Germline CDR1 reads SGHRS; CDR2 reads YFSETQ. CDR3 nucleotide sequence: TGCGCCAGCAGCGCATGGACAGGCTTGGGGTATGGCTACACCTTC. Amino acid sequence: CASSAWTGLGYGYTF.

This chain joins TRBV3-1 (or the pseudogene TRBV3-2) and TRBJ2-1; D unresolved. Trimming stripped 0 bases from V and 13 bases from J, with 7 bases between. Germline V CDR1 and CDR2: LGHDT, YNNKEL (reference sequence). The CDR3 consists of 11 residues. CDR3 sequence reads: CASSQDLFQFF. The CDR3 DNA follows: TGTGCCAGCAGCCAAGACCTATTCCAGTTCTTC.

This clone was observed a few times. The rearrangement links TRBV2 to TRBJ2-7, with 12 bases matching TRBD1. Germline V lookup: CDR1 SNHLY, CDR2 FYNNEI. V trimming: 7 bases; J trimming: 6 bases; junction bases outside the gene matches: 7. The length of the CDR3 is 14 residues. CDR3 residues: CASTLSGQGAEQYF. The CDR3 region has the DNA TGTGCCAGCACCCTCTCGGGACAGGGGGCCGAGCAGTACTTC.

The rearrangement links TRBV15 to TRBJ1-2; D might be TRBD1 (6 bases). The CDR3 has 16 amino acids. Germline V gene sequence: CDR1 LNHNV, CDR2 YYDKDF (reference sequence). Trimming stripped 0 bases from V and 0 bases from J, with 11 bases between. CDR3 DNA sequence: TGTGCCACCAGCAGAGACAGGGGCGCCCCTAACTATGGCTACACCTTC. It encodes CATSRDRGAPNYGYTF.

This chain links TRBV3-1 (or the pseudogene TRBV3-2) with TRBJ2-3; TRBD1 is a possible D gene (5 bases). Germline V lookup: CDR1 LGHDT, CDR2 YNNKEL (reference sequence). Trimming took 0 bases from V and 0 from J, leaving 13 bases between them. This CDR3 has 17 residues. CDR3: CASSQDSARASTDTQYF. The CDR3 region has the DNA TGTGCCAGCAGCCAAGATTCCGCCAGGGCGAGCACAGATACGCAGTATTTT.

The V call is TRBV6-5, the J call TRBJ2-7; no definite D call. Germline V lookup: CDR1 MNHEY, CDR2 SVGAGI. The CDR3 has 13 residues. Trimming shortened V by 3 bases and J by 6 bases, and 12 bases separated the two germline ends. CDR3 region: CASSYGLGAEQYF. DNA for the CDR3: TGTGCCAGCAGTTATGGGCTTGGTGCCGAGCAGTACTTC.

The chain is built from TRBV27 and TRBJ1-2; 8 bases fit TRBD1. The CDR3 is made up of 15 amino acids. V lost 5 bases, J lost 3 bases, and 8 bases stayed unmatched. CDR1 and CDR2 (germline): MNHEY, SMNVEV (reference sequence). In DNA, the CDR3 is TGTGCCAGCAGTCCTCGGGACAGGCCCTACTATGGCTACACCTTC. This encodes CASSPRDRPYYGYTF.

The chain combines TRBV27 with TRBJ2-2; 10 bases line up with TRBD2. Germline CDR1 is MNHEY and CDR2 is SMNVEV (reference sequence). CDR3 length: 17 residues. The V segment lost 5 bases and the J segment 5 bases; nucleotides outside the gene matches: 11. CDR3 protein: CASSRKVTSGPTGELFF. For the CDR3, the DNA is TGTGCCAGCAGTAGAAAGGTGACTAGCGGGCCAACCGGGGAGCTGTTTTTT.

The chain recombines TRBV7-3 with TRBJ2-1; 7 bases align to TRBD2. Germline CDR1 SGHTA, CDR2 FQGTGA. This CDR3 contains 14 residues. The ends lost 5 bases at V and 7 bases at J; junction bases unmatched: 8. In DNA form, the CDR3 reads TGTGCCAGCAGCCCCCGCGGGAGCTTGAATGAGCAGTTCTTC. This encodes CASSPRGSLNEQFF.

This chain links TRBV30 with TRBJ1-4, with D perhaps matching TRBD1 (5 bases). This CDR3 comprises 12 residues. Trimming removed 3 bases from V and 8 bases from J, with 10 bases in between. Germline lookup yields CDR1 GTSNPN and CDR2 SVGIG (reference sequence). The CDR3 loop is CAWSLTAEKLFF. CDR3 bases: TGTGCCTGGAGCTTGACAGCCGAAAAACTGTTTTTT.

The genes are TRBV5-4 and TRBJ1-1; 8 bases fit TRBD1. CDR1 and CDR2 from the germline V gene are SGHNT and YYREEE (reference sequence). CDR3 length: 15 amino acids. The V and J ends lost 4 bases and 2 bases, in that order; junction bases with no gene match: 7. This chain's CDR3 is CASSPAGQGNTEAFF. Here the CDR3 DNA reads TGTGCCAGCAGCCCCGCCGGACAGGGTAACACTGAAGCTTTCTTT.

The CDR3 nucleotides are TGCGCCAGCAGCGAGGGTGCTGGGGCCAACGTCCTGACTTTC. Translation: CASSEGAGANVLTF. This sequence joins TRBV5-1 and TRBJ2-6; D possibly corresponds to TRBD2 (5 bases). V was clipped by 4 bases and J by 2 bases, with 7 bases between them. The CDR3 totals 14 residues. CDR1 SGHRS and CDR2 YFSETQ come from the germline V gene. Together with reference TRBV5-1 and TRBJ2-6, the CDR3 gives the full variable domain: KAGVTQTPRYLIKTRGQQVTLSCSPISGHRSVSWYQQTPGQGLQFLFEYFSETQRNKGNFPGRFSGRQFSNSRSEMNVSTLELGDSALYLCASSEGAGANVLTFGAGSRLTVL.